These T cell receptor beta chains were read from a single sample in a study of OX40 agonist ivuxolimab in advanced cancers. Sequencing used immunoSEQ multiplex PCR; TCRdb keeps in-frame clones, though not all of them. The table includes roughly 73,000 clones, roughly 88% detected once. This material consisted of CD4+ or CD8+ T cells sorted from blood, taken in a trial of the OX40 agonist ivuxolimab. Receptors were obtained from an adult with an advanced solid tumor such as melanoma, head and neck, liver or kidney cancer. CDR3s include the opening cysteine and the closing phenylalanine or tryptophan. Fields, in order: V gene, D gene, J gene, clone size, CDR3 DNA, CDR3 protein. A D gene is named only where the DNA matches it firmly. A row's size may be missing; if present it is once, few, many or a size class.

TRBV5-4	TRBD2	TRBJ2-7	once	TGTGCCAGCAGCCTGGGTGTGAGCGGGGGGACCTACGAGCAGTACTTC	CASSLGVSGGTYEQYF
TRBV5-4	.	TRBJ1-2	.	TGTGCCAGCAGCTTGTCCAGATCCGGCTACACCTTC	CASSLSRSGYTF
TRBV30	.	TRBJ2-7	.	TGTGCCTGGAGTCCCCGGGGAGCCGAGCAGTACTTC	CAWSPRGAEQYF
TRBV10-3	.	TRBJ1-5	few	TGTGCCATCAGTGAGCTCAATCAGCCCCAGCATTTT	CAISELNQPQHF
TRBV28	.	TRBJ1-1	.	TGTGCCAGCAGTTTCGGGCGCCCTTGGAGCACTGAAGCTTTCTTT	CASSFGRPWSTEAFF
TRBV2	.	TRBJ2-2	.	TGTGCCAGCAGGTTAAGAGTGAACACCGGGGAGCTGTTTTTT	CASRLRVNTGELFF
TRBV5-8	.	TRBJ2-5	few	TGTGCCAGCAGCTTGCAGGGGCCTGGGGAGACCCAGTACTTC	CASSLQGPGETQYF
TRBV7-9	.	TRBJ2-3	once	TGTGCCAGCAGCTTACTAGACGGCACAGATACGCAGTATTTT	CASSLLDGTDTQYF
TRBV11-2	.	TRBJ2-7	.	TGTGCCAGCAGCTTAGATAGAATAGCCGGAGAGCAGTACTTC	CASSLDRIAGEQYF
TRBV5-6	TRBD2	TRBJ2-7	once	TGTGCCAGCAGCCCCCGGGGGGGCTCCTACGAGCAGTACTTC	CASSPRGGSYEQYF
TRBV27	.	TRBJ2-3	once	TGTGCCAGCAGTAACAGGCCCTCCCCCACAGATACGCAGTATTTT	CASSNRPSPTDTQYF
TRBV7-2	TRBD2	TRBJ2-5	.	TGTGCCAGCAGCTTAAGGAACCTGGGGACTAGCGGGAGAGAGACCCAGTACTTC	CASSLRNLGTSGRETQYF
TRBV28	.	TRBJ1-6	.	TGTGCCAGCAGTTACCTGGGGGCCGGGAATTCACCCCTCCACTTT	CASSYLGAGNSPLHF
TRBV15	TRBD1	TRBJ2-3	once	TGTGCCACCAGCAGGGACAGGGTAGGAGATACGCAGTATTTT	CATSRDRVGDTQYF
TRBV6-6	TRBD1	TRBJ1-2	once	TGTGCCAGCAGTTGGCAGGACAGGAGGGGCTACACCTTC	CASSWQDRRGYTF
TRBV5-6	.	TRBJ1-4	.	TGTGCCAGCAGCATGGCCAGTGGGGGTAGGGAAAAACTGTTTTTT	CASSMASGGREKLFF
TRBV28	.	TRBJ1-2	.	TGTGCCAGCAGTTCAGGGGTCTATGGCTACACCTTC	CASSSGVYGYTF
TRBV5-1	.	TRBJ1-2	.	TGCGCCAGCAGTTATGACGGTATTAACTATGGCTACACCTTC	CASSYDGINYGYTF
TRBV28	.	TRBJ2-5	.	TGTGCCAGCAGTTTACCCTACGGCAGGTGGGTCCAAGAGACCCAGTACTTC	CASSLPYGRWVQETQYF
TRBV5-1	.	TRBJ1-4	once	TGCGCCAGCCGCCTTGCAACTAATGAAAAACTGTTTTTT	CASRLATNEKLFF
TRBV12-1	.	TRBJ2-3	.	TGTGCCAGCAGCCTTGGCACAGATACGCAGTATTTT	CASSLGTDTQYF
TRBV11-3	.	TRBJ2-7	.	TGTGCCAGCAGTCCCCCGGGGAGCGGTGTATACGAGCAGTACTTC	CASSPPGSGVYEQYF
TRBV28	.	TRBJ2-3	.	TGTGCCAGCATCTTGGGGGGCACAGATACGCAGTATTTT	CASILGGTDTQYF
TRBV5-4	TRBD1	TRBJ1-2	.	TGTGCCAGCAGCAAGCCGGGACAGGGGGTTAGCTATGGCTACACCTTC	CASSKPGQGVSYGYTF
TRBV13	TRBD1	TRBJ2-7	once	TGTGCCAGCAGCTTAGGCCGGAACGGCCGGGACAGGCCTCCCGAGCAGTACTTC	CASSLGRNGRDRPPEQYF
TRBV4-1	.	TRBJ2-2	.	TGCGCCAGCAGCCAAGTAGCCCTTACCACCGGGGAGCTGTTTTTT	CASSQVALTTGELFF
TRBV27	.	TRBJ2-7	.	TGTGCCAGCAGCTTAGACCGGGATTATCTTACCCAGCAGTACTTC	CASSLDRDYLTQQYF
TRBV5-4	.	TRBJ2-1	.	TGTGCCAGCAGCTTGGAAGGCAGGGGAGATGAGCAGTTCTTC	CASSLEGRGDEQFF
TRBV19	.	TRBJ2-1	.	TGTGCCAGTAGTATCTGGCAGAGCGACAATGAGCAGTTCTTC	CASSIWQSDNEQFF
TRBV6-1	.	TRBJ1-2	.	TGTGCCAGCAGGGGGGACCGTTCCCCCTATGGCTACACCTTC	CASRGDRSPYGYTF
TRBV10-3	TRBD1	TRBJ2-3	.	TGTGCCATCAGTCGAGCCGGGACAGTGGACACAGATACGCAGTATTTT	CAISRAGTVDTDTQYF
TRBV19	.	TRBJ1-1	.	TGTGCCAGTAGTAGGCTTATCGGGGGGAACACTGAAGCTTTCTTT	CASSRLIGGNTEAFF
TRBV19	.	TRBJ1-1	.	TGTGCCAGTAGTTTTCAGGGTGGCACTGAAGCTTTCTTT	CASSFQGGTEAFF
TRBV18	TRBD1	TRBJ2-5	.	TGTGCCAGCTCACCGGGACAGGGAGGGGAGACCCAGTACTTC	CASSPGQGGETQYF
TRBV19	TRBD1	TRBJ1-1	.	TGTGCCAGTAGTGGCGCCCTCCAAAGACTAACTCTGGACAGGGGGCATACTGAAGCTTTCTTT	CASSGALQRLTLDRGHTEAFF
TRBV28	TRBD1	TRBJ1-5	.	TGTGCCAGCAGTTCCATGCGGGGGACAGGGGGCTTCAATCAGCCCCAGCATTTT	CASSSMRGTGGFNQPQHF
TRBV6-1	.	TRBJ1-1	.	TGTGCCAGCAGTGCCCAGGCAATGAACACTGAAGCTTTCTTT	CASSAQAMNTEAFF
TRBV29-1	TRBD2	TRBJ2-7	.	TGCAGCGTTGTTACTAGCGGTTCCTACGAGCAGTACTTC	CSVVTSGSYEQYF
TRBV28	TRBD1	TRBJ2-5	.	TGTGCCAGCAAGTCCCCGACAGGGGGACAAGAGACCCAGTACTTC	CASKSPTGGQETQYF
TRBV5-5	TRBD2	TRBJ2-2	.	TGTGCCAGCAGCCCGACTAGCGGGCAGGGCACCGGGGAGCTGTTTTTT	CASSPTSGQGTGELFF
TRBV2	TRBD1	TRBJ1-4	.	TGTGCCAGCAGTTCCGGGACAGAGACATTGGGCCTGTTTTTT	CASSSGTETLGLFF
TRBV4-2	TRBD2	TRBJ2-5	.	TGTGCCAGCAGCCAAGATCTAAGCGGGAGTAAGACCCAGTACTTC	CASSQDLSGSKTQYF
TRBV7-2	.	TRBJ1-2	.	TGTGCCAGCAGCTATGACGGGTATGGCTACACCTTC	CASSYDGYGYTF
TRBV27	.	TRBJ1-4	.	TGTGCCAGCAGTTTAAACGGGGTTGCAACTAATGAAAAACTGTTTTTT	CASSLNGVATNEKLFF
TRBV5-1	TRBD1	TRBJ1-4	.	TGCGCCAGCAGCTTAGGACAGGGAAATGAAAAACTGTTTTTT	CASSLGQGNEKLFF
TRBV30	.	TRBJ1-2	.	TGTGCCTGGAGTGCCGCCTCGGCGGGCGGCTACACCTTC	CAWSAASAGGYTF
TRBV2	.	TRBJ1-5	.	TGTGCCAGCAGTATGGGCAATCAGCCCCAGCATTTT	CASSMGNQPQHF